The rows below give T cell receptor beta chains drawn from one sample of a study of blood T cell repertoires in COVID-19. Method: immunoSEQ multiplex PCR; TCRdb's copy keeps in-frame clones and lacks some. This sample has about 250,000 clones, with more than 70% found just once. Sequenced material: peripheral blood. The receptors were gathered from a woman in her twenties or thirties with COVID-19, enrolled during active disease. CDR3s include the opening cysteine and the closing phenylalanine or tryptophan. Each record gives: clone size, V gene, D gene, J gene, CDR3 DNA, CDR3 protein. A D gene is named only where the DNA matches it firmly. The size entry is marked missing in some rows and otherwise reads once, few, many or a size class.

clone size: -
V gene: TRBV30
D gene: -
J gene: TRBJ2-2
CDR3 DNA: TGTGCAACGCCCGAGGAAGGGGAGCTGTTTTTT
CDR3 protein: CATPEEGELFF

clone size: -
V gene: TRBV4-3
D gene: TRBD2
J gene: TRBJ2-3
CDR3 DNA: TGCGCCAGCAGCCAAGTAGCGGTCACGACTAGCGGGGGGGCCACAGATACGCAGTATTTT
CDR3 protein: CASSQVAVTTSGGATDTQYF

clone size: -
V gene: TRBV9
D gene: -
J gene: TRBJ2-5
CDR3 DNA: TGTGCCAGCAGGGGGCACAGGGAAGAGACCCAGTACTTC
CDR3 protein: CASRGHREETQYF

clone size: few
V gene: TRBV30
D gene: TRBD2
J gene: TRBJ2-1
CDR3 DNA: TGTGCCTGGAGTGTACAGCGGGGAGGTCACAATGAGCAGTTCTTC
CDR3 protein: CAWSVQRGGHNEQFF

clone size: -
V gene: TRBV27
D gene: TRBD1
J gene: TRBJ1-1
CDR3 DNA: TGTGCCAGCAGTACTCGGACAGGGGCTGAAGCTTTCTTT
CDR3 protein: CASSTRTGAEAFF

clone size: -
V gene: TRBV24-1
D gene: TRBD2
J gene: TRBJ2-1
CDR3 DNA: TGTGCCACCAGTGATTGTCGGCGGGAGGGGTCCTGCTCCTACAATGAGCAGTTCTTC
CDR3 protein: CATSDCRREGSCSYNEQFF

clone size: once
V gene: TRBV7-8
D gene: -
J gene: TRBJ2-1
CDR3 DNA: TGTGCCAGCAGCCCGGTGGGGGCGGGAGTCCCCTACAATGAGCAGTTCTTC
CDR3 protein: CASSPVGAGVPYNEQFF

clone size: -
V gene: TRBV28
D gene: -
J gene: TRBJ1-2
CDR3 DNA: TGTGCCAGCAGTTTATTGCGGGATGGCTACACCTTC
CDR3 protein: CASSLLRDGYTF

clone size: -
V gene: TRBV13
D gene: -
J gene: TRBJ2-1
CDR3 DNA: TGTGCCAGCAGCGCCGCCGATTCCCGGGGACATTACAATGAGCAGTTCTTC
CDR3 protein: CASSAADSRGHYNEQFF

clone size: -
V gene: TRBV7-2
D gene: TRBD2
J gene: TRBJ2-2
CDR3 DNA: TGTGCCAGCAGCATATTAACTAGCGGGGTCACCGGGGAGCTGTTTTTT
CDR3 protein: CASSILTSGVTGELFF

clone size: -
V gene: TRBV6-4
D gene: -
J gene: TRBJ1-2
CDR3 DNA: TGTGCCACCGTAGTGGGCAGGGGCCACAACTCGAGCGGCTACACCTTC
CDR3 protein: CATVVGRGHNSSGYTF

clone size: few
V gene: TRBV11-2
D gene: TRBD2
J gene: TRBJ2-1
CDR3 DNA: TGTGCCAGCAGATCACTAGCGGGGGATTCCAGCTCCTACAATGAGCAGTTCTTC
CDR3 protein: CASRSLAGDSSSYNEQFF

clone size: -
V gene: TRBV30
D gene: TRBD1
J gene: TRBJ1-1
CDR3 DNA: TGTGCCTGGGGGACAGGGCTCATGAACACTGAAGCTTTCTTT
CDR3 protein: CAWGTGLMNTEAFF

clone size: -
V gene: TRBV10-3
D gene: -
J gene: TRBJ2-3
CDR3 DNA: TGTGCCATCAGTGATGAGACTGAATGGGGCACAGATACGCAGTATTTT
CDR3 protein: CAISDETEWGTDTQYF

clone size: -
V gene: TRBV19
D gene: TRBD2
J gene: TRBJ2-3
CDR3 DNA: TGTGCCAGTAGTATATTCCCTAGCGGGGGGGGCACAGATACGCAGTATTTT
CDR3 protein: CASSIFPSGGGTDTQYF

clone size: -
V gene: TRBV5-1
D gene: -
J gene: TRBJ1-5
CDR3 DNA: TGCGCCAGCAGCCCGCGGGGAGGAAGCAATCAGCCCCAGCATTTT
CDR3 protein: CASSPRGGSNQPQHF

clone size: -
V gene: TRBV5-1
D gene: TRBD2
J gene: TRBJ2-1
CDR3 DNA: TGCGCCAGCAGCTTGGGGAGTAGCGGGTCCTACAATGAGCAGTTCTTC
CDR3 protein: CASSLGSSGSYNEQFF

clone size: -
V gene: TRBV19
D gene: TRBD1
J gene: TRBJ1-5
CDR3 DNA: TGTGCCAGTAGTATTTGGGACAGGGATGATCAGCCCCAGCATTTT
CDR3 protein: CASSIWDRDDQPQHF

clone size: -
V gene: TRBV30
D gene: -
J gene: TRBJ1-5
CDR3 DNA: TGTGCCTGGAGTGTAAAGTCCAGTAGCAATCAGCCCCAGCATTTT
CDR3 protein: CAWSVKSSSNQPQHF

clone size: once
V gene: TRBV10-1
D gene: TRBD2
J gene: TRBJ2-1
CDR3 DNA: TGCGCCAGCAGTGAGTCCTCCCTAGCGGGAACTAACAATGAGCAGTTCTTC
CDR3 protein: CASSESSLAGTNNEQFF

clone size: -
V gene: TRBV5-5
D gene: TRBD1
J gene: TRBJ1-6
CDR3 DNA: TGTGCCAGCAGCCGTCTCCAGGGGGCACGGAATTCACCCCTCCACTTT
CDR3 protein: CASSRLQGARNSPLHF

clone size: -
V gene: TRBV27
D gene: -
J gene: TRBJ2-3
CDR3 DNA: TGTGCCAGCAGTTTCTCGGCATACGGGTCTTGGGATACGCAGTATTTT
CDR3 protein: CASSFSAYGSWDTQYF

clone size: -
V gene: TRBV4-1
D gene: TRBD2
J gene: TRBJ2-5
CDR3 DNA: TGCGCCAGCAGCCAAGATGGCGGGGGGGCACGAGAGACCCAGTACTTC
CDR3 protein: CASSQDGGGARETQYF

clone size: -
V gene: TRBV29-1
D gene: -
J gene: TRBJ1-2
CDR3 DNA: TGCAGCGTTGAAGATCGGGTAGGGGGTGGCTACACCTTC
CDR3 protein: CSVEDRVGGGYTF

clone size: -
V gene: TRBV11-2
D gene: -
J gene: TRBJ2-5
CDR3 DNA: TGTGCCAGCAGCTGGGCAGGGGCGTTGGGGGAGACCCAGTACTTC
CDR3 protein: CASSWAGALGETQYF

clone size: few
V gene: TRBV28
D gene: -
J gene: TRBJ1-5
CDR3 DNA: TGTGCCAGCAGTTTCGGGGTTTATCAGCCCCAGCATTTT
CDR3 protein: CASSFGVYQPQHF

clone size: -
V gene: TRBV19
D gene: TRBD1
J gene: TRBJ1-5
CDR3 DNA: TGTGCCAGTAGTAGCACAGGGGGGAATCAGCCCCAGCATTTT
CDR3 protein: CASSSTGGNQPQHF

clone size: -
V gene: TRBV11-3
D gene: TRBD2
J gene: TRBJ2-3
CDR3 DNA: TGTGCCAGCAGCCGGGGACTAGCGGGAGCGGAAGATACGCAGTATTTT
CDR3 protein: CASSRGLAGAEDTQYF

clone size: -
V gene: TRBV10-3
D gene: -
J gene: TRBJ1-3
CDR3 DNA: TGTGCCATCAGTGAGTCTCCGGGGTCTCCTGGAAACACCATATATTTT
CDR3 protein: CAISESPGSPGNTIYF